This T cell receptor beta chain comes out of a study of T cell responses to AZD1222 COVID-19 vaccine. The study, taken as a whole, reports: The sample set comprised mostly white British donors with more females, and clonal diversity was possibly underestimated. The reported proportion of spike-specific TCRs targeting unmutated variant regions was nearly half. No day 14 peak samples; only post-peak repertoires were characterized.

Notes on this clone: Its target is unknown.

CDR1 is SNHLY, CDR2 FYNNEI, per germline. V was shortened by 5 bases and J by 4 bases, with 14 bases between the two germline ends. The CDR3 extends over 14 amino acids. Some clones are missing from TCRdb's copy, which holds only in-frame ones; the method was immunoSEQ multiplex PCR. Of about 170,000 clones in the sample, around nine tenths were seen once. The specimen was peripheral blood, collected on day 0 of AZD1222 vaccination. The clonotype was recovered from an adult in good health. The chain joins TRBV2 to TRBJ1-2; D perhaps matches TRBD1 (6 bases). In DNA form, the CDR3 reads TGTGCCAGCAGTTTTAAGACAGGCCCCTATGGCTACACCTTC. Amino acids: CASSFKTGPYGYTF.